Below, 3 T cell receptor beta chains from the same sample are listed, as sequenced in a study of T cells in Graves' hyperthyroidism and ophthalmopathy (dated by TCRdb to between 2018 and 2020). The library was built by means of multiplex PCR. Sequencing was carried out with an Illumina HiSeq 2000. The TCR beta CDR3 regions were amplified from the RNA transcripts. The first round of RT-PCR for the TCR CDR3 was performed with the HTBI primer set and the Qiagen OneStep RT-PCR kit. The public reads were quality trimmed at Q25 with fastp and then assembled into clones with MiXCR by TCRdb, keeping productive beta chains. Identical CDR3 proteins give one entry, which carries the most common genes and DNA. This sample holds about 360,000 distinct CDR3 sequences; about 13% were observed only once. The biggest ten clones account for 9% to 9.5% of the sample. Sequencing was performed on blood. The receptors stem from a woman aged 18 to 35 with Graves' hyperthyroidism.

This clonotype was detected many times. The chain has TRBV27 and TRBJ1-2, with 7 bases lining up with TRBD1. Per the germline V gene, CDR1 is MNHEY and CDR2 is SMNVEV (reference sequence). The CDR3 runs 13 residues. The V segment lost 6 bases and the J segment 3 bases; nucleotides outside the gene matches: 4. The CDR3 region has the DNA TGTGCCAGCAGAATGGGACAGCACTATGGCTACACCTTC. Protein product: CASRMGQHYGYTF.

The rearrangement links TRBV6-1 to TRBJ1-1, with D perhaps TRBD1 (5 bases). V lost 6 bases, J lost 3 bases, and 11 bases lay in between. CDR1 is MNHNS, CDR2 SASEGT, per germline. CDR3 length equals 13 residues. CDR3 DNA sequence: TGTGCCAGCAGGCCGGAGGGACACACTGAAGCTTTCTTT. Its translation is CASRPEGHTEAFF.

This clonotype appeared a few times. V usage is TRBV3-1 and J usage is TRBJ2-1; D gene unclear. The CDR3 extends over 14 amino acids. The germline V gene encodes CDR1 LGHDT and CDR2 YNNKEL (reference sequence). With 6 bases removed from V and 6 bases from J, the gap between germline ends came to 15 bases. The CDR3 DNA reads as TGTGCCAGCAGGCCTTACGCGGACGGCAATGAGCAGTTCTTC. Translating it yields CASRPYADGNEQFF.